A single sample gave rise to the 22 T cell receptor beta chains below, sequenced in a study of control samples from healthy donors and cancer patients. The protocol was immunoSEQ multiplex PCR, while the TCRdb copy is restricted to in-frame clones and leaves out a portion. The sample lists about 98,000 clones; 90% to 95% were seen once. The sequenced sample consisted of blood. The receptor source for this set is a woman aged 18 to 35 in good health.

The chain uses TRBV11-3 and TRBJ2-1; D is undetermined. With 5 bases removed from V and 4 bases from J, the gap between germline ends came to 9 bases. This CDR3 has 13 amino acids. Germline CDR1 and CDR2: SGHNT and YENEEA. DNA for the CDR3: TGTGCCAGCAGCGTTGCAACTTACAATGAGCAGTTCTTC. This translates into CASSVATYNEQFF. Full variable domain (missing parts from reference TRBV11-3 and TRBJ2-1): EAGVVQSPRYKIIEKKQPVAFWCNPISGHNTLYWYLQNLGQGPELLIRYENEEAVDDSQLPKDRFSAERLKGVDSTLKIQPAELGDSAVYLCASSVATYNEQFFGPGTRLTVL.

This chain links TRBV24-1 with TRBJ1-2; TRBD1 might be the D (6 bases). The CDR3 is 15 amino acids. The germline V gene has CDR1 KGHDR and CDR2 SFDVKD. V was trimmed by 4 bases and J by 3 bases, leaving 14 bases between them. CDR3 sequence reads: CATSDYRRGDYGYTF. CDR3 sequence (DNA): TGTGCCACCAGTGACTACAGGAGGGGGGACTATGGCTACACCTTC.

This clone has just one count. The chain has TRBV2 and TRBJ1-1; 10 bases align to TRBD1. The CDR3 runs to 13 residues. V lost 6 bases, J lost 5 bases, and 3 bases stayed unmatched. CDR1 SNHLY and CDR2 FYNNEI come from the germline V gene. CDR3 DNA: TGTGCCAGCAGGACGGACAGGGGGACTGAAGCTTTCTTT. Translating it yields CASRTDRGTEAFF. Full variable domain (rest looked up from reference TRBV2 and TRBJ1-1): EPEVTQTPSHQVTQMGQEVILRCVPISNHLYFYWYRQILGQKVEFLVSFYNNEISEKSEIFDDQFSVERPDGSNFTLKIRSTKLEDSAMYFCASRTDRGTEAFFGQGTRLTVV.

J is TRBJ1-2 and V is TRBV2; D is unclear. The CDR3 has 13 amino acids. Germline-derived CDR1 and CDR2 are SNHLY and FYNNEI. Trimming took off 6 bases at V and 6 bases at J, with 14 bases between the two ends. CDR3 DNA: TGTGCCAGCAGGGACCCAGGATTCGATGGCTACACCTTC. Amino acids: CASRDPGFDGYTF.

This chain joins TRBV25-1 and TRBJ2-7; tentatively, D is TRBD2 (6 bases). Germline CDR1 and CDR2: MGHDK and SYGVNS. V was pared by 4 bases and J by 0 bases, with 19 bases between. The CDR3 spans 17 residues. This CDR3 reads CASSGPLGEESSYEQYF. Here the CDR3 DNA reads TGTGCCAGCAGTGGGCCGCTGGGGGAGGAAAGCTCCTACGAGCAGTACTTC.

V is TRBV6-5 and J is TRBJ1-2; TRBD1 is a possible D gene (6 bases). Germline assignment: CDR1 MNHEY and CDR2 SVGAGI. Trimming removed 6 bases from V and 7 bases from J, with 15 bases in between. CDR3 size: 13 residues. CDR3: CASSLTRGRGYTF. The CDR3 bases are TGTGCCAGCAGCCTAACCAGGGGCCGTGGCTACACCTTC.

The rearrangement links TRBV6-4 to TRBJ2-1; 12 bases line up with TRBD2. Unmatched junction bases numbered 1, after V lost 4 bases and J lost 6 bases. Germline V gene lookup returns CDR1 MRHNA and CDR2 SNTAGT. The CDR3 loop spans 14 amino acids. The CDR3 DNA reads TGTGCCAGCAGTGCACTAGCGGGAGGCAATGAGCAGTTCTTC. Translated, it gives CASSALAGGNEQFF.

The chain joins TRBV24-1 to TRBJ2-1; D not resolved. From germline, CDR1 is KGHDR and CDR2 SFDVKD. With 1 base removed from V and 7 bases from J, the gap between germline ends came to 1 base. The CDR3 extends over 11 amino acids. The CDR3 DNA reads TGTGCCACCAGTGATTTTAATGAGCAGTTCTTC. Protein sequence: CATSDFNEQFF.

The rearrangement joins TRBV13 to TRBJ2-2; D perhaps matches TRBD2 (5 bases). CDR3 length: 16 residues. The V and J ends lost 2 bases and 1 base respectively, with 11 bases between them. Germline CDR1 and CDR2: PRHDT and FYEKMQ (reference sequence). CDR3 region: CASSLNQGGNTGELFF. The CDR3 nucleotides are TGTGCCAGCAGCTTAAACCAAGGAGGGAACACCGGGGAGCTGTTTTTT. Full variable domain (rest looked up from reference TRBV13 and TRBJ2-2): AAGVIQSPRHLIKEKRETATLKCYPIPRHDTVYWYQQGPGQDPQFLISFYEKMQSDKGSIPDRFSAQQFSDYHSELNMSSLELGDSALYFCASSLNQGGNTGELFFGEGSRLTVL.

This clone was detected a few times. The chain is built from TRBV10-2 and TRBJ2-7; TRBD2 agrees at 8 bases. The J segment lost 2 bases and the V segment lost 3 bases, leaving 6 bases of the junction unmatched. CDR3 length: 15 residues. Germline V CDR1 and CDR2: WSHSY, SAAADI. The DNA for the CDR3 is TGCGCCAGCAGTGAAATCCGGGGGGGTACCTACGAGCAGTACTTC. This codes for CASSEIRGGTYEQYF.

The rearrangement joins TRBV5-1 to TRBJ2-7; D is tentatively TRBD1 or TRBD2 (5 bases each). The CDR3 contains 13 residues. V lost 4 bases and J lost 4, with 12 bases in between. Germline CDR1 reads SGHRS; CDR2 reads YFSETQ. CDR3 sequence reads: CASSPGTEYEQYF. Written as DNA, the CDR3 is TGCGCCAGCAGCCCAGGGACCGAGTACGAGCAGTACTTC.

For this clone: Other DNA sequences of this sample code for an identical CDR3. V and J are TRBV30 and TRBJ2-7; no definite D call. The V end was cut by 0 bases, the J end by 4 bases, with 7 bases between. The CDR3 covers 12 residues. CDR1 is GTSNPN and CDR2 is SVGIG in the germline V gene (reference sequence). CDR3 nucleotide sequence: TGTGCCTGGAGTGTAAGGCTATACGAGCAGTACTTC. Translating gives CAWSVRLYEQYF.

The chain combines TRBV6-5 with TRBJ2-7; the D gene is possibly TRBD1 (6 bases). V was cut by 8 bases and J by 6 bases, with 17 bases left in between. Germline V lookup: CDR1 MNHEY, CDR2 SVGAGI. The CDR3 is 13 residues long. The CDR3 here is CASSPTGRGEQYF. Written as DNA, the CDR3 is TGTGCCAGCTCTCCGACAGGACGGGGCGAGCAGTACTTC.

The rearrangement joins TRBV11-3 to TRBJ2-7; 7 nucleotides match TRBD2. The V segment lost 1 base and the J segment 3 bases; nucleotides outside the gene matches: 9. Germline V gives CDR1 SGHNT, CDR2 YENEEA. The CDR3 is made up of 16 amino acids. CDR3 residues: CASSLAGGLLFYEQYF. As DNA, the CDR3 is TGTGCCAGCAGCTTAGCGGGGGGACTCTTGTTCTACGAGCAGTACTTC.

This chain connects TRBV9 to TRBJ1-4, with D unclear. Germline V CDR1 and CDR2: SGDLS, YYNGEE. V was shortened by 4 bases and J by 0 bases, with 13 bases between the two germline ends. CDR3 length: 16 residues. The chain's CDR3 is CASSSTAFATNEKLFF. The DNA for the CDR3 is TGTGCCAGCAGCAGTACAGCTTTCGCAACTAATGAAAAACTGTTTTTT.

V gene TRBV28 combines with J gene TRBJ1-2; D not certain. V lost 6 bases, J lost 1 base, and 6 bases lay in between. CDR1 MDHEN and CDR2 SYDVKM come from the germline V gene. The CDR3 sequence is 12 residues long. This CDR3 reads CASRTVNYGYTF. DNA for the CDR3: TGTGCCAGCAGGACGGTTAACTATGGCTACACCTTC.

The chain links TRBV3-1 (or the pseudogene TRBV3-2) to TRBJ2-2; tentative D call: TRBD2 (6 bases). V lost 4 bases, J lost 6 bases, and 9 bases lay in between. This CDR3 has 13 amino acids. The germline V gene encodes CDR1 LGHDT and CDR2 YNNKEL (reference sequence). CDR3 amino acids: CASSPSGAGELFF. CDR3 sequence (DNA): TGTGCCAGCAGCCCGTCGGGGGCCGGGGAGCTGTTTTTT.

V is TRBV7-2 and J is TRBJ2-2; 7 bases line up with TRBD2. Losses at the gene ends were 1 base for V and 6 bases for J; bases not matched to a gene: 2. The length of the CDR3 is 14 residues. Germline V lookup: CDR1 SGHTA, CDR2 FQGNSA. In DNA form, the CDR3 reads TGTGCCAGCAGCTTAGTGGGAGGGGCCGGGGAGCTGTTTTTT. This translates into CASSLVGGAGELFF.

The J gene is TRBJ1-1, the V gene TRBV28; maybe TRBD1 (5 bases). This CDR3 contains 15 residues. V gave up 7 bases and J gave up 3 bases, with 18 bases separating them. CDR1 and CDR2 from the germline V gene are MDHEN and SYDVKM. The CDR3 loop is CASNGAALWYTEAFF. CDR3 DNA: TGTGCCAGCAATGGGGCAGCCCTATGGTACACTGAAGCTTTCTTT. The full variable domain, with the rest looked up from reference TRBV28 and TRBJ1-1, is DVKVTQSSRYLVKRTGEKVFLECVQDMDHENMFWYRQDPGLGLRLIYFSYDVKMKEKGDIPEGYSVSREKKERFSLILESASTNQTSMYLCASNGAALWYTEAFFGQGTRLTVV.

The chain has TRBV7-2 and TRBJ1-4; 8 nucleotides agree with TRBD1. The CDR3 loop spans 15 amino acids. The germline V gene has CDR1 SGHTA and CDR2 FQGNSA. J was trimmed by 5 bases and V by 4 bases; bases with no gene match: 6. CDR3 residues: CASSSQGAPNEKLFF. In DNA form, the CDR3 reads TGTGCCAGCAGCTCGCAGGGGGCGCCGAATGAAAAACTGTTTTTT.

The genes are TRBV7-3 and TRBJ2-3; 7 bases agree with TRBD1. Germline-derived CDR1 and CDR2 are SGHTA and FQGTGA. J was trimmed by 3 bases and V by 3 bases; bases with no gene match: 6. The CDR3 spans 15 residues. As DNA, the CDR3 is TGTGCCAGCAGCTTTGACAGGGCTGGGACAGATACGCAGTATTTT. Translated: CASSFDRAGTDTQYF. Using reference TRBV7-3 and TRBJ2-3 for the parts outside the CDR3, the full variable domain is GAGVSQTPSNKVTEKGKYVELRCDPISGHTALYWYRQSLGQGPEFLIYFQGTGAADDSGLPNDRFFAVRPEGSVSTLKIQRTERGDSAVYLCASSFDRAGTDTQYFGPGTRLTVL.

The J gene is TRBJ1-1, the V gene TRBV21-1. TRBV21-1 is described as a pseudogene. The CDR3 runs to 16 residues. The CDR3 loop is CARAGHTEGGNTEAFF. The CDR3 DNA is TGTGCCAGAGCTGGGCACACAGAGGGGGGTAACACTGAAGCTTTCTTT.